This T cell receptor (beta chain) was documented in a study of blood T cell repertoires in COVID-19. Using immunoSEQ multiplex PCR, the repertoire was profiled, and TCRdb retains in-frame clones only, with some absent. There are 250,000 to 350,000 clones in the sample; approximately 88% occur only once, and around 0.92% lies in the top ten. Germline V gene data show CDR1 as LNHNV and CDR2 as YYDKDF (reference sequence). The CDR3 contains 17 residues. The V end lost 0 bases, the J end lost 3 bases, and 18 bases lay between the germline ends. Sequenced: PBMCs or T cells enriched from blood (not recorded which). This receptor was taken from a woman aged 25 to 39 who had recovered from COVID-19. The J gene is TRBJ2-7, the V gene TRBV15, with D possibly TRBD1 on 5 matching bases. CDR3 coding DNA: TGTGCCACCAGCAGAGATTATTTGTTTGACAGCCACTACGAGCAGTACTTC. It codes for CATSRDYLFDSHYEQYF.